The 31 T cell receptor beta chains given below trace back to one sample, sequenced in a study of human thymus T cells. Only in-frame clones appear in the TCRdb table, and some are missing; sequencing was by immunoSEQ multiplex PCR. The sample shows roughly 86,000 clones, roughly 97% of them seen only once. Resected material from corrective heart surgery provided the thymus tissue analysed. What was sequenced was thymus tissue. The origin of the receptors is a boy under three years old with a congenital heart defect but otherwise immunologically healthy.

The gene calls are TRBV4-1 and TRBJ1-2; 8 positions agree with TRBD1. The germline V gene has CDR1 MGHRA and CDR2 YSYEKL. Trimming removed 4 bases from V and 8 bases from J; junction bases left unmatched: 15. The CDR3 consists of 16 residues. The CDR3 sequence is CASSLNLDREREGYTF. In DNA form, the CDR3 reads TGCGCCAGCAGCCTTAATTTGGACAGGGAGAGGGAGGGCTACACCTTC.

This chain connects TRBV7-2 to TRBJ1-4, with D tentatively TRBD1 (6 bases). Germline V gene sequence: CDR1 SGHTA, CDR2 FQGNSA. The germline V and J ends were trimmed by 2 bases and 0 bases, with 16 bases remaining between them. CDR3 length: 18 residues. CDR3 amino acids: CASSLSVGWGPTNEKLFF. CDR3 DNA: TGTGCCAGCAGCTTAAGCGTGGGATGGGGGCCAACTAATGAAAAACTGTTTTTT.

The rearrangement uses TRBV5-5 and TRBJ2-3; D unresolved. Trimming pared 4 bases from V and 3 bases from J, leaving 18 bases between. The CDR3 runs 16 residues. Germline-derived CDR1 and CDR2 are SGHKS and YYEKEE (reference sequence). CDR3 region: CASSRFPLSGTDTQYF. CDR3 DNA sequence: TGTGCCAGCAGCCGCTTTCCCCTTAGTGGGACAGATACGCAGTATTTT.

The chain links TRBV27 to TRBJ2-3; D is uncertain. V was trimmed by 5 bases and J by 6 bases, leaving 15 bases between them. Germline V CDR1 and CDR2: MNHEY, SMNVEV (reference sequence). CDR3 length: 14 amino acids. The CDR3 region has the DNA TGTGCCAGCAGTCTCGGTCCGAGGTTCGATACGCAGTATTTT. It translates to CASSLGPRFDTQYF.

This sequence joins TRBV27 and TRBJ1-2, with D tentatively TRBD1 (5 bases). This CDR3 has 13 amino acids. Germline V gene sequence: CDR1 MNHEY, CDR2 SMNVEV (reference sequence). V lost 2 bases, J lost 4 bases, and 8 bases lay in between. In DNA, the CDR3 is TGTGCCAGCAGTTTAAGTGACAGCTATGGCTACACCTTC. As protein: CASSLSDSYGYTF.

The J gene is TRBJ1-5, the V gene TRBV5-8; 10 bases are shared with TRBD1. Trimming took 4 bases from V and 6 from J; bases not matched to a gene: 10. This CDR3 is 16 amino acids long. The V gene's germline CDR1 is SGHTS and CDR2 YDEGEE. The CDR3 reads CASSRRRTGGFQPQHF. The CDR3 DNA follows: TGTGCCAGCAGCCGGAGACGGACAGGGGGATTTCAGCCCCAGCATTTT.

The chain carries TRBV19 and TRBJ1-5; D gene unclear. The CDR3 has 13 residues. Germline V CDR1 and CDR2: LNHDA, SQIVND (reference sequence). V shed 2 bases and J shed 5 bases, with 7 bases lying between them. The CDR3 DNA is TGTGCCAGTAGTATAACCCTCTATCAGCCCCAGCATTTT. It is translated as CASSITLYQPQHF.

The J gene is TRBJ1-6, the V gene TRBV4-2; TRBD1 is a possible D gene (6 bases). Germline CDR1 and CDR2: LGHNA and YNFKEQ. Trimming took off 4 bases at V and 7 bases at J, with 20 bases between the two ends. The CDR3 runs 17 residues. Here the CDR3 reads CASSREKGSQGNSPLHF. In nucleotides, the CDR3 is TGTGCCAGCAGCCGGGAAAAAGGGAGTCAGGGGAATTCACCCCTCCACTTT.

The chain has TRBV5-8 and TRBJ1-5, with D uncertain. Germline V gene lookup returns CDR1 SGHTS and CDR2 YDEGEE. The ends were cut back, 2 bases at V and 8 bases at J, with 14 bases in the middle. The CDR3 is 14 amino acids. Here the CDR3 reads CASSFEVREEPQHF. The CDR3 DNA reads as TGTGCCAGCAGCTTCGAGGTGCGAGAAGAGCCCCAGCATTTT. The whole variable domain, filled in from reference TRBV5-8 and TRBJ1-5, reads EAGVTQSPTHLIKTRGQQATLRCSPISGHTSVYWYQQALGLGLQFLLWYDEGEERNRGNFPPRFSGRQFPNYSSELNVNALELEDSALYLCASSFEVREEPQHFGDGTRLSIL.

The CDR3 DNA reads as TGCAGCGTCGGGACCAAAAGCACAGATACGCAGTATTTT. Protein product: CSVGTKSTDTQYF. The V gene is TRBV29-1, the J gene TRBJ2-3, with D perhaps TRBD1 or TRBD2 (5 bases each). The CDR3 has 13 amino acids. Germline CDR1 SQVTM, CDR2 ANQGSEA. Trimming took 6 bases from V and 0 from J, leaving 10 bases between them.

The rearrangement uses TRBV7-2 and TRBJ2-3; TRBD1 agrees at 9 bases. This CDR3 comprises 16 residues. Germline-derived CDR1 and CDR2 are SGHTA and FQGNSA. V dropped 4 bases and J dropped 5; count of bases not matched to a gene: 10. CDR3 loop: CASSSLGQGHRDTQYF. As DNA, the CDR3 is TGTGCCAGCAGCTCCCTAGGACAGGGGCATAGAGATACGCAGTATTTT.

CDR3 sequence (DNA): TGCAGCGTTGAGACTAGAGGGGGACTAGCAGACAATGAGCAGTTCTTC. Its protein product is CSVETRGGLADNEQFF. The chain uses TRBV29-1 and TRBJ2-1; 9 bases align to TRBD2. Germline V gene sequence: CDR1 SQVTM, CDR2 ANQGSEA. J lost 5 bases, V lost 3 bases, and 11 bases had no gene match. The CDR3 covers 16 residues.

This chain uses TRBV6-6 with TRBJ1-6; unclear D gene. There are 14 residues in the CDR3. Deletions cut 3 bases from V and 10 bases from J, with 13 bases between. From germline, CDR1 is MNHNY and CDR2 SVGAGI (reference sequence). CDR3 residues: CASSYGSGASPLHF. The CDR3 region has the DNA TGTGCCAGCAGTTATGGCTCGGGAGCGTCACCCCTCCACTTT.

This chain links TRBV28 with TRBJ2-1; possibly TRBD1 for D (5 bases). Germline CDR1 reads MDHEN; CDR2 reads SYDVKM. The CDR3 loop spans 16 amino acids. With 8 bases removed from V and 0 bases from J, the gap between germline ends came to 17 bases. The CDR3 DNA is TGTGCCAGCTGCGGCGTTGGGGCGGACTCCTACAATGAGCAGTTCTTC. This encodes CASCGVGADSYNEQFF.

V usage is TRBV13 and J usage is TRBJ1-1; D is ambiguous. Germline V gives CDR1 PRHDT, CDR2 FYEKMQ (reference sequence). V was trimmed by 5 bases and J by 1 base, leaving 11 bases between them. The CDR3 runs 14 residues. CDR3 nucleotides: TGTGCCAGCAGCGCGCGGGCTCCGAACACTGAAGCTTTCTTT. It translates to CASSARAPNTEAFF.

V is TRBV9 and J is TRBJ2-7; 9 bases fit TRBD2. V was clipped by 4 bases and J by 0 bases; unmatched bases: 5. The CDR3 consists of 15 residues. Germline assignment: CDR1 SGDLS and CDR2 YYNGEE. Here the CDR3 DNA reads TGTGCCAGCAGCTTAGCGGGGGCTGACTCCTACGAGCAGTACTTC. This codes for CASSLAGADSYEQYF. Full variable domain (missing parts from reference TRBV9 and TRBJ2-7): DSGVTQTPKHLITATGQRVTLRCSPRSGDLSVYWYQQSLDQGLQFLIQYYNGEERAKGNILERFSAQQFPDLHSELNLSSLELGDSALYFCASSLAGADSYEQYFGPGTRLTVT.

The chain joins TRBV15 to TRBJ2-5, with 7 bases matching TRBD1. Germline V gene data show CDR1 as LNHNV and CDR2 as YYDKDF (reference sequence). CDR3 length: 14 amino acids. With V trimmed by 3 bases and J by 4 bases, 5 bases remained unmatched. The CDR3 DNA reads as TGTGCCACCAGCAGCGACAGGGCGGGAGAGACCCAGTACTTC. It yields the protein CATSSDRAGETQYF.

This clone was observed a single time. This chain uses TRBV25-1 with TRBJ1-2; no clear D gene. Trimming shortened V by 6 bases and J by 6 bases, and 8 bases separated the two germline ends. In germline, CDR1 is MGHDK, CDR2 SYGVNS. The CDR3 sequence is 11 residues long. CDR3 amino acids: CASREENGYTF. The CDR3 nucleotides are TGTGCCAGCAGGGAGGAGAATGGCTACACCTTC.

The chain joins TRBV6-5 to TRBJ2-7; 8 bases are a match to TRBD1. Trimming at V came to 4 bases and at J to 3 bases, leaving 11 bases not matched to a gene. CDR1 MNHEY and CDR2 SVGAGI come from the germline V gene. The CDR3 has 16 residues. The CDR3 nucleotides read TGTGCCAGCAGTTGGATTTTACAGGGGGATAACTACGAGCAGTACTTC. It codes for CASSWILQGDNYEQYF.

This chain connects TRBV2 to TRBJ1-2; the match to TRBD1 covers 9 bases. The CDR3 is made up of 16 amino acids. Germline CDR1 and CDR2: SNHLY and FYNNEI. V shed 3 bases and J 4 bases; nucleotides not matched to a gene: 9. CDR3 sequence: CASSDQDRGRIYGYTF. The CDR3 bases are TGTGCCAGCAGTGACCAGGACAGGGGAAGGATCTATGGCTACACCTTC.

CDR3 in DNA: TGCGCCAGCAGGGCGAGAGACGAGCAGTACTTC. Translation gives CASRARDEQYF. V and J are TRBV5-1 and TRBJ2-7; D is unresolved. CDR3 length: 11 amino acids. V lost 5 bases and J lost 5, with 8 bases in between. Germline V gene sequence: CDR1 SGHRS, CDR2 YFSETQ.

V and J are TRBV29-1 and TRBJ2-1; 10 nucleotides align to TRBD2. The CDR3 is 16 residues long. Germline CDR1 and CDR2: SQVTM and ANQGSEA. J was trimmed by 5 bases and V by 7 bases; bases with no gene match: 14. The CDR3 loop reads CSAASVGTSVDNEQFF. Written as DNA, the CDR3 is TGCAGCGCCGCATCGGTAGGGACTAGCGTAGACAATGAGCAGTTCTTC.

This chain's CDR3 is CASSAVSLQETQYF. The CDR3, as DNA: TGCGCCAGCAGTGCCGTCAGCCTTCAAGAGACCCAGTACTTC. The gene calls are TRBV10-1 and TRBJ2-5; D call uncertain. The V and J ends lost 4 bases and 2 bases respectively, with 11 bases between them. In germline, CDR1 is WNHNN, CDR2 SYGVQD (reference sequence). This CDR3 is built from 14 residues.

The J gene is TRBJ2-2, the V gene TRBV5-4, with 8 nucleotides matching TRBD1. CDR3 size: 18 residues. CDR1 is SGHNT, CDR2 YYREEE, per germline (reference sequence). V lost 0 bases, J lost 1 base, and 8 bases stayed unmatched. The CDR3 coding sequence is TGTGCCAGCAGCTTGGGACCAGGACAGGGCCTGAACACCGGGGAGCTGTTTTTT. Amino acids: CASSLGPGQGLNTGELFF.

The V gene is TRBV5-1, the J gene TRBJ2-1; 9 bases are a match to TRBD2. The CDR3 loop spans 13 amino acids. Germline V gives CDR1 SGHRS, CDR2 YFSETQ. The junction had 0 bases not matched to a gene; V was cut back by 0 bases and J by 8 bases. CDR3 sequence reads: CASSLVAGDEQFF. CDR3 coding DNA: TGCGCCAGCAGCTTGGTAGCGGGAGATGAGCAGTTCTTC. The full variable domain, completed using reference TRBV5-1 and TRBJ2-1, is KAGVTQTPRYLIKTRGQQVTLSCSPISGHRSVSWYQQTPGQGLQFLFEYFSETQRNKGNFPGRFSGRQFSNSRSEMNVSTLELGDSALYLCASSLVAGDEQFFGPGTRLTVL.

This rearrangement joins TRBV27 to TRBJ2-5; 9 positions match TRBD2. This CDR3 comprises 14 residues. V dropped 11 bases and J dropped 3; count of bases not matched to a gene: 10. Germline V gene data show CDR1 as MNHEY and CDR2 as SMNVEV (reference sequence). Here the CDR3 reads CASSLTSGKETQYF. Here the CDR3 DNA reads TGTGCCTCCAGCCTGACTAGCGGAAAAGAGACCCAGTACTTC.

This chain uses TRBV14 with TRBJ2-1; 9 bases match TRBD2. This CDR3 spans 16 amino acids. Trimming removed 4 bases from V and 5 bases from J; junction bases left unmatched: 9. Germline values: CDR1 SGHDN, CDR2 FVKESK. The CDR3 bases are TGTGCCAGCAGCCTCCAAGGGCGGGAGGGGGACAATGAGCAGTTCTTC. Translation gives CASSLQGREGDNEQFF.

The chain couples TRBV10-3 to TRBJ2-7, with 7 bases fitting TRBD2. Germline V gene sequence: CDR1 ENHRY, CDR2 SYGVKD. Trimming at V came to 3 bases and at J to 0 bases, leaving 8 bases not matched to a gene. The CDR3 covers 16 residues. The DNA of the CDR3 is TGTGCCATCAGTGATGGGGGGGGTGACAGCTCCTACGAGCAGTACTTC. Its protein is CAISDGGGDSSYEQYF.

This sequence joins TRBV5-4 and TRBJ1-2, with D perhaps TRBD1 (5 bases). The CDR3 has 13 residues. The germline CDR1 and CDR2 sequences are SGHNT and YYREEE (reference sequence). Trimming took off 6 bases at V and 8 bases at J, with 17 bases between the two ends. The CDR3 nucleotides are TGTGCCAGCACCACGGCGGGGGGGGTCGGCTACACCTTC. Amino acids: CASTTAGGVGYTF.

The V gene is TRBV28, the J gene TRBJ1-2; D remains ambiguous. Trimming shortened V by 6 bases and J by 7 bases, and 18 bases separated the two germline ends. This CDR3 contains 14 residues. Germline CDR1 is MDHEN and CDR2 is SYDVKM. The CDR3 region is CASSSLSREGGYTF. CDR3 DNA sequence: TGTGCCAGCAGCTCCCTCTCAAGGGAGGGTGGCTACACCTTC.

This clone was seen a single time. V is TRBV9 and J is TRBJ1-5; D unresolved. The germline V and J ends were trimmed by 8 bases and 6 bases, with 12 bases remaining between them. Germline CDR1 SGDLS, CDR2 YYNGEE. The CDR3 has 12 amino acids. DNA of the CDR3: TGTGCCAGTCACGAAAACATTCAGCCCCAGCATTTT. Amino acids: CASHENIQPQHF.